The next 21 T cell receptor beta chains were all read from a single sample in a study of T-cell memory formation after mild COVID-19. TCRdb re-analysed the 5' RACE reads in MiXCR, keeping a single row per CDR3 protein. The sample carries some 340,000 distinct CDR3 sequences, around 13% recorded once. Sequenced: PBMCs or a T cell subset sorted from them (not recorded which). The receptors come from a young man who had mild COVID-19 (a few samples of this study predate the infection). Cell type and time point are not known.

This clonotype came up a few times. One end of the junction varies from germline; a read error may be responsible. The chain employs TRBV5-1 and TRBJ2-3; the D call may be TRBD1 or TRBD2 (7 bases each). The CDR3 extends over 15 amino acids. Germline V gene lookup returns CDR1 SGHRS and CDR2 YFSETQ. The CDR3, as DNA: TGTGCCAGCAGCCCCAGGGGGGGGCGCGCAGATACGCAGTATTTT. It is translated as CASSPRGGRADTQYF. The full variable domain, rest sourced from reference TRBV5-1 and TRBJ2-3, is KAGVTQTPRYLIKTRGQQVTLSCSPISGHRSVSWYQQTPGQGLQFLFEYFSETQRNKGNFPGRFSGRQFSNSRSEMNVSTLELGDSALYLCASSPRGGRADTQYFGPGTRLTVL.

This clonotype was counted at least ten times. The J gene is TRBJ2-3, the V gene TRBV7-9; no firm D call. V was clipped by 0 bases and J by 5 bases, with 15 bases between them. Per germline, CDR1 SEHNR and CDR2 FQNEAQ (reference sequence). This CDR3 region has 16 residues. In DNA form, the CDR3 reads TGTGCCAGCAGCTTAGCTCCCCGCCCATCGGGAGATACGCAGTATTTT. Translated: CASSLAPRPSGDTQYF.

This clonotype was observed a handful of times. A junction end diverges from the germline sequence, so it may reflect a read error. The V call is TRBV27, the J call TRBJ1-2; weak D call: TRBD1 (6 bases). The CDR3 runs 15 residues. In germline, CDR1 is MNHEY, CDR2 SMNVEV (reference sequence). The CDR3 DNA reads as TGTGCCAGCAGTCTATCCGGGACACGGCCATCTGGCTACACCTTC. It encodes CASSLSGTRPSGYTF.

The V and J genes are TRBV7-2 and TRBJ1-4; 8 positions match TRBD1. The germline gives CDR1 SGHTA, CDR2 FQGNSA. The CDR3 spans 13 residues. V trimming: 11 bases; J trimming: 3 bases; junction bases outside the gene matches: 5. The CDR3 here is CAGSRGPNEKLFF. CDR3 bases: TGTGCCGGAAGCAGGGGGCCTAATGAAAAACTGTTTTTT.

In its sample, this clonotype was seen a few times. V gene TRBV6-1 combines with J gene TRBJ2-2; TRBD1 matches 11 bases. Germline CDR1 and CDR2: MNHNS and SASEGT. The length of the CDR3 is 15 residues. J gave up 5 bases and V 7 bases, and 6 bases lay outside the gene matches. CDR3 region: CASTRTGGGTGELFF. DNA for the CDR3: TGTGCCAGCACCAGGACAGGGGGCGGAACCGGGGAGCTGTTTTTT.

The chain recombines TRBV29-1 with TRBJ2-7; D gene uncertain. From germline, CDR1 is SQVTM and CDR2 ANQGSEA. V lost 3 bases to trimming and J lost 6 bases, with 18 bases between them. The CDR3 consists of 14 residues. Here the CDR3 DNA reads TGCAGCGTTGATGGACCGTCCGAGTCTGGCGAGCAGTACTTC. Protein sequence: CSVDGPSESGEQYF.

CDR3 nucleotide sequence: TGCGCCAGCAGCTTGGCCGGGAGTCGGACTGAAGCTTTCTTT. It yields the protein CASSLAGSRTEAFF. The chain uses TRBV5-1 and TRBJ1-1; D gene ambiguous. Germline V gene lookup returns CDR1 SGHRS and CDR2 YFSETQ. V was clipped by 0 bases and J by 5 bases, with 11 bases between them. CDR3 length: 14 residues.

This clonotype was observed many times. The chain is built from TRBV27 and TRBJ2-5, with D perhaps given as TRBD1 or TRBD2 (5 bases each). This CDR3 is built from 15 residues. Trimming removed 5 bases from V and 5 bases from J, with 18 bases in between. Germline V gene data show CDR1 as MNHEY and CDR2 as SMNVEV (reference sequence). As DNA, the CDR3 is TGTGCCAGCAGTCCTTGGCTGGGGACGGGTGAGACCCAGTACTTC. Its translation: CASSPWLGTGETQYF.

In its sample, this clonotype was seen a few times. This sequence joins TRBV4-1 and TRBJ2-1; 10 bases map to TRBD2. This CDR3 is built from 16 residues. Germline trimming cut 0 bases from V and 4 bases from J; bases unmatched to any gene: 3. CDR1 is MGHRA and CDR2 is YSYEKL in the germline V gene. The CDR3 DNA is TGCGCCAGCAGCCAAGAACAGCGGGGGGGGTACAATGAGCAGTTCTTC. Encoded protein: CASSQEQRGGYNEQFF.

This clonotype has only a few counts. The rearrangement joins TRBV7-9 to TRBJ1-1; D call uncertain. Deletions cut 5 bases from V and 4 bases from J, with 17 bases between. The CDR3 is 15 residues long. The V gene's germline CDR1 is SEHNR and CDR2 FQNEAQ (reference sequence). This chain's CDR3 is CASSPYSRPFTEAFF. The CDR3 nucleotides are TGTGCCAGCAGCCCTTATTCCCGACCCTTCACTGAAGCTTTCTTT. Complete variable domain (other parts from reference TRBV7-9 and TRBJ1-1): DTGVSQNPRHKITKRGQNVTFRCDPISEHNRLYWYRQTLGQGPEFLTYFQNEAQLEKSRLLSDRFSAERPKGSFSTLEIQRTEQGDSAMYLCASSPYSRPFTEAFFGQGTRLTVV.

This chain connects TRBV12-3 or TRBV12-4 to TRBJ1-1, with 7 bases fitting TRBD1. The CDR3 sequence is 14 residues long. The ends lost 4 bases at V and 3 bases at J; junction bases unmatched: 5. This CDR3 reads CASSWNRGDTEAFF. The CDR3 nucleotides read TGTGCCAGCAGTTGGAACAGGGGCGACACTGAAGCTTTCTTT.

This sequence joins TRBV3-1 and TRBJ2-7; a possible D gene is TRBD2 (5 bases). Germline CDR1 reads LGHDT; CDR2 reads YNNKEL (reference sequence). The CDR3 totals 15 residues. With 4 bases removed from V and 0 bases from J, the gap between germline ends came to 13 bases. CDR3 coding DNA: TGTGCCAGCAGCCCGCGCAGGAGGAGCTCCTACGAGCAGTACTTC. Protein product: CASSPRRRSSYEQYF.

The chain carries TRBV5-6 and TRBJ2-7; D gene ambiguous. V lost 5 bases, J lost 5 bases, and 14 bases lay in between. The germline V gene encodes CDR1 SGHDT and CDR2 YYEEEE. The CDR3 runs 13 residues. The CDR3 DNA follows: TGTGCCAGCAGTCGGACGTTTGCCGACGAGCAGTACGTC. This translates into CASSRTFADEQYV.

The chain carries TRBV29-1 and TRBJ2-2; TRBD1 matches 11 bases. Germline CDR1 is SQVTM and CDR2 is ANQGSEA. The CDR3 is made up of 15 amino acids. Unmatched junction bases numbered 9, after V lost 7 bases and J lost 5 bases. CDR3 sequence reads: CSAYRTGGQTGELFF. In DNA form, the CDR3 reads TGCAGCGCCTACCGGACAGGGGGCCAAACCGGGGAGCTGTTTTTT.

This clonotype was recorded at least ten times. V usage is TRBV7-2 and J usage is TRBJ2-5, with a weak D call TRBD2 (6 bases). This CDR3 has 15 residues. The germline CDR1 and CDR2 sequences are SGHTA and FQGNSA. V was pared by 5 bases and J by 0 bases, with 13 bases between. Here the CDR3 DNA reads TGTGCCAGCAGCCCGTTAGGAGGGTACCAAGAGACCCAGTACTTC. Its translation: CASSPLGGYQETQYF.

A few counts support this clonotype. This chain's CDR3 is CSARGDTQYF. CDR3 sequence (DNA): TGCAGTGCTAGAGGGGATACGCAGTATTTT. V gene TRBV20-1 combines with J gene TRBJ2-3, with unresolved D. With 1 base removed from V and 6 bases from J, the gap between germline ends came to 2 bases. The germline V gene has CDR1 DFQATT and CDR2 SNEGSKA (reference sequence). This CDR3 is built from 10 residues.

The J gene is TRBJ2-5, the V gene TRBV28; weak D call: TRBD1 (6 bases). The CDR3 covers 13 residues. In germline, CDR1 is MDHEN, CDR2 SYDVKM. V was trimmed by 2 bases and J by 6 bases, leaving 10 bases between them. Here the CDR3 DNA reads TGTGCCAGCAGTTTACACAGGGCGCAGACCCAGTACTTC. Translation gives CASSLHRAQTQYF.

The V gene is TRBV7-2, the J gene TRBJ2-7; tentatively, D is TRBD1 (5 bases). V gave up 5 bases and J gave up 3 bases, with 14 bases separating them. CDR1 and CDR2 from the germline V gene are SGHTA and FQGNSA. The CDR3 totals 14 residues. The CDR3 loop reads CASSPDIMFYEQYF. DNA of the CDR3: TGTGCCAGCAGCCCGGACATAATGTTCTACGAGCAGTACTTC.

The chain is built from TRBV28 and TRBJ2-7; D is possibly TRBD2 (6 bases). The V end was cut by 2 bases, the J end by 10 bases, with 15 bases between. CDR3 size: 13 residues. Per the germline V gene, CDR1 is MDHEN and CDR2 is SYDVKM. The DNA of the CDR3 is TGTGCCAGCAGTTTAAAGGGAGGTAGAGCCCAGTACGTC. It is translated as CASSLKGGRAQYV.

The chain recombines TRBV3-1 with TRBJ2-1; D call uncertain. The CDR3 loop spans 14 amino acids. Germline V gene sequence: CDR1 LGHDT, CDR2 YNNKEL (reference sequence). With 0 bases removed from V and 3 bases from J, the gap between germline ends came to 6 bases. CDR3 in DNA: TGTGCCAGCAGCCAAGACTACCGCTACAATGAGCAGTTCTTC. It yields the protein CASSQDYRYNEQFF.

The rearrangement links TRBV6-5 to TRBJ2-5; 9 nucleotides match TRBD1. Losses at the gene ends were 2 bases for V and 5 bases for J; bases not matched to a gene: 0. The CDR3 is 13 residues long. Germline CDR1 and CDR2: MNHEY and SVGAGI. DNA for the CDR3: TGTGCCAGCAGTTACGACAGGGGGGAGACCCAGTACTTC. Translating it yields CASSYDRGETQYF.